This T cell receptor (beta chain) was retrieved from a study of technical replicates of blood from several donors. Profiled with immunoSEQ multiplex PCR; TCRdb holds only in-frame clones, not every one. Of about 74,000 clones in the sample, around four fifths were seen once. Germline V gives CDR1 MNHEY, CDR2 SVGAGI. With V trimmed by 0 bases and J by 4 bases, 4 bases remained unmatched. The CDR3 contains 15 residues. The rearrangement links TRBV6-5 to TRBJ2-7; the match to TRBD2 covers 9 bases. The material sequenced was PBMCs. The clonotype was recovered from a human donor in good health. Some clones in this sample may be carry-over from other donors' samples. The CDR3 is CASSYSIAGAYEQYF. The CDR3 region has the DNA TGTGCCAGCAGTTACTCAATAGCGGGGGCATACGAGCAGTACTTC.